This entry lists 29 T cell receptor beta chains sequenced from one sample in a study of T cells after posttransplantation cyclophosphamide. Sequenced by immunoSEQ multiplex PCR; TCRdb stores in-frame clones only, minus some. Listed here are over 20,000 clones without any singletons, the top ten holding approximately 1.5%. The sequencing sample was made of PBMCs. These receptors came from a man aged 45-65 years in good health, CMV-negative, and a related stem cell transplant donor.

This clone was seen repeatedly, ten times or more. The V gene is TRBV20-1, the J gene TRBJ2-5; 8 nucleotides align to TRBD1. CDR1 is DFQATT and CDR2 is SNEGSKA in the germline V gene (reference sequence). The length of the CDR3 is 11 residues. CDR3 sequence reads: CSAGGSETQYF. CDR3 in DNA: TGCAGCGCAGGGGGCTCCGAGACCCAGTACTTC.

This clone was observed many times. V and J are TRBV6-6 and TRBJ1-3; maybe TRBD1 (6 bases). The V gene's germline CDR1 is MNHNY and CDR2 SVGAGI (reference sequence). The CDR3 is made up of 13 amino acids. The V end was cut by 6 bases, the J end by 3 bases, with 9 bases between. The chain's CDR3 is CASRSDSGNTIYF. The CDR3 nucleotides read TGTGCCAGCAGGTCGGACAGTGGAAACACCATATATTTT.

This clone has ten or more counts. The chain has TRBV2 and TRBJ1-6; 9 bases fit TRBD1. The CDR3 totals 15 residues. The V and J ends lost 7 bases and 6 bases, in that order; junction bases with no gene match: 7. In germline, CDR1 is SNHLY, CDR2 FYNNEI. The CDR3 here is CASIKQGALNSPLHF. The CDR3 nucleotides are TGTGCCAGCATTAAACAGGGGGCCCTTAATTCACCCCTCCACTTT. The whole variable domain, filled in from reference TRBV2 and TRBJ1-6, reads EPEVTQTPSHQVTQMGQEVILRCVPISNHLYFYWYRQILGQKVEFLVSFYNNEISEKSEIFDDQFSVERPDGSNFTLKIRSTKLEDSAMYFCASIKQGALNSPLHFGNGTRLTVT.

This clone was seen at least ten times. The V gene is TRBV2, the J gene TRBJ2-1, with TRBD2 as a possible D gene (5 bases). Germline V gene sequence: CDR1 SNHLY, CDR2 FYNNEI. Trimming took off 7 bases at V and 14 bases at J, with 15 bases between the two ends. The CDR3 consists of 11 residues. The CDR3 here is CASNFGLVKFF. The CDR3 DNA reads TGTGCCAGCAACTTTGGACTTGTCAAGTTCTTC. Full variable domain (missing parts from reference TRBV2 and TRBJ2-1): EPEVTQTPSHQVTQMGQEVILRCVPISNHLYFYWYRQILGQKVEFLVSFYNNEISEKSEIFDDQFSVERPDGSNFTLKIRSTKLEDSAMYFCASNFGLVKFFGPGTRLTVL.

Ten or more counts support this clone. The chain is built from TRBV5-1 and TRBJ2-3, with 9 positions matching TRBD1. J lost 6 bases, V lost 2 bases, and 4 bases had no gene match. Germline assignment: CDR1 SGHRS and CDR2 YFSETQ. This CDR3 has 14 residues. CDR3 nucleotides: TGCGCCAGCAGCTTACAGGGGGCAGGCGATACGCAGTATTTT. Translating it yields CASSLQGAGDTQYF.

This clone was counted ten times or more. The chain links TRBV9 to TRBJ2-7; D is perhaps TRBD1 (5 bases). V was trimmed by 4 bases and J by 5 bases, leaving 13 bases between them. Germline assignment: CDR1 SGDLS and CDR2 YYNGEE. This CDR3 is built from 13 residues. The CDR3 nucleotides read TGTGCCAGCAGCCCGCACACAGGAGACGAGCAGTACTTC. This encodes CASSPHTGDEQYF.

This clone was seen many times. The chain has TRBV10-2 and TRBJ2-5; a possible D gene is TRBD2 (5 bases). The V end lost 5 bases, the J end lost 5 bases, and 6 bases lay between the germline ends. This CDR3 region has 11 residues. Germline CDR1 and CDR2: WSHSY and SAAADI. The CDR3: CASSRGETQYF. The CDR3 DNA is TGCGCCAGCAGTCGAGGGGAGACCCAGTACTTC.

This clone was detected many times. This rearrangement joins TRBV11-2 to TRBJ2-3; D may be TRBD1 (6 bases). Between the trimmed V and J ends, which lost 5 bases and 4 bases, there was a span of 10 bases. This CDR3 has 13 amino acids. Germline loops: CDR1 SGHAT, CDR2 FQNNGV. The CDR3 nucleotides read TGTGCCAGCAGCCGTACAGGGTCAGATACGCAGTATTTT. The encoded protein is CASSRTGSDTQYF.

This clone was counted many times. The DNA for the CDR3 is TGCGCCAGCAGCCTTTGGGGAGATGAGCAGTTCTTC. Amino acid sequence: CASSLWGDEQFF. The chain links TRBV5-1 to TRBJ2-1, with D maybe TRBD2 (5 bases). CDR1 SGHRS and CDR2 YFSETQ come from the germline V gene. This CDR3 has 12 amino acids. V gave up 4 bases and J gave up 8 bases, with 10 bases separating them. The full variable domain, its missing parts supplied by reference TRBV5-1 and TRBJ2-1, is KAGVTQTPRYLIKTRGQQVTLSCSPISGHRSVSWYQQTPGQGLQFLFEYFSETQRNKGNFPGRFSGRQFSNSRSEMNVSTLELGDSALYLCASSLWGDEQFFGPGTRLTVL.

This clone was found many times. The chain has TRBV18 and TRBJ2-7; 10 nucleotides agree with TRBD1. J gave up 1 base and V 6 bases, and 6 bases lay outside the gene matches. The germline CDR1 and CDR2 sequences are KGHSH and LQKENI. The CDR3 covers 15 residues. This chain's CDR3 is CASSPPGQGSYEQYF. CDR3 nucleotide sequence: TGTGCCAGCTCTCCGCCGGGACAGGGGTCCTACGAGCAGTACTTC.

The sample holds many counts of this clone. The rearrangement uses TRBV11-2 and TRBJ2-5; no definite D call. The CDR3 extends over 11 amino acids. The germline V gene encodes CDR1 SGHAT and CDR2 FQNNGV. The V and J ends lost 5 bases and 5 bases respectively, with 6 bases between them. CDR3 protein: CASSPVETQYF. As DNA, the CDR3 is TGTGCCAGCAGCCCCGTGGAGACCCAGTACTTC.

This clone has a count of ten or more. V gene TRBV7-2 combines with J gene TRBJ2-1, with TRBD2 matching over 11 bases. V trimming: 3 bases; J trimming: 3 bases; junction bases outside the gene matches: 1. In germline, CDR1 is SGHTA, CDR2 FQGNSA. This CDR3 has 15 amino acids. The DNA for the CDR3 is TGTGCCAGCAGCTTGGGACTAGCGGACTACAATGAGCAGTTCTTC. Protein product: CASSLGLADYNEQFF.

This clone came up many times. The chain carries TRBV6-5 and TRBJ2-4; D is perhaps TRBD1 (5 bases). The CDR3 has 15 amino acids. The germline CDR1 and CDR2 sequences are MNHEY and SVGAGI. V was clipped by 8 bases and J by 9 bases, with 23 bases between them. As DNA, the CDR3 is TGTGCCAGCGCTAGTTTGAGTTTTAGACAGAGCATTCAGTACTTC. This encodes CASASLSFRQSIQYF.

At least ten counts were recorded for this clone. The chain couples TRBV28 to TRBJ1-1, with TRBD1 matching 8 bases. Trimming cost V 8 bases and J 2 bases; bases outside gene matches: 10. The CDR3 totals 15 residues. Germline values: CDR1 MDHEN, CDR2 SYDVKM. The CDR3 loop reads CASLSPGGPNTEAFF. The CDR3 DNA reads as TGTGCCAGCTTAAGCCCAGGGGGCCCCAACACTGAAGCTTTCTTT.

This clone was counted many times. The chain has TRBV5-1 and TRBJ2-1; 7 bases are a match to TRBD2. V trimming: 4 bases; J trimming: 7 bases; junction bases outside the gene matches: 11. The CDR3 extends over 15 amino acids. CDR1 is SGHRS, CDR2 YFSETQ, per germline. The CDR3 region has the DNA TGCGCCAGCAGCCCGAGCGGGATCGGGGGAAATGAGCAGTTCTTC. Encoded protein: CASSPSGIGGNEQFF. The entire variable domain, with the rest obtained from reference TRBV5-1 and TRBJ2-1, is as follows: KAGVTQTPRYLIKTRGQQVTLSCSPISGHRSVSWYQQTPGQGLQFLFEYFSETQRNKGNFPGRFSGRQFSNSRSEMNVSTLELGDSALYLCASSPSGIGGNEQFFGPGTRLTVL.

This clone has at least ten counts. The genes are TRBV6-5 and TRBJ1-5, with 7 bases fitting TRBD1. With 5 bases clipped from V and 4 bases from J, the junction kept 2 bases outside the gene matches. The length of the CDR3 is 13 residues. Germline V gene lookup returns CDR1 MNHEY and CDR2 SVGAGI. In DNA form, the CDR3 reads TGTGCCAGCAGTAGGGACAGTAATCAGCCCCAGCATTTT. This codes for CASSRDSNQPQHF.

This clone was recorded at least ten times. This chain links TRBV29-1 with TRBJ1-1, with no clear D. V was shortened by 5 bases and J by 0 bases, with 10 bases between the two germline ends. This CDR3 has 13 amino acids. Germline V gene sequence: CDR1 SQVTM, CDR2 ANQGSEA. The CDR3 protein is CSVMESLNTEAFF. CDR3 nucleotides: TGCAGCGTTATGGAGAGTTTGAACACTGAAGCTTTCTTT.

Many counts were recorded for this clone. The CDR3 DNA reads TGTGCCATCAGTTCCCCGGCGGACAGGAGCTACCAAGAGACCCAGTACTTC. Protein product: CAISSPADRSYQETQYF. The chain recombines TRBV10-3 with TRBJ2-5; 7 nucleotides line up with TRBD1. The CDR3 is 17 amino acids. V shed 5 bases, J shed 0 bases, and the junction held 12 bases outside the gene matches. Looked up from germline, CDR1 is ENHRY and CDR2 is SYGVKD.

This clone was found many times. The chain has TRBV7-9 and TRBJ2-1; TRBD1 matches at 9 bases. The V gene end was trimmed by 4 bases and the J gene end by 8 bases; junction bases not matched to a gene: 15. This CDR3 comprises 17 residues. CDR1 SEHNR and CDR2 FQNEAQ come from the germline V gene (reference sequence). CDR3 sequence reads: CASSSNIYRDRDDEQFF. CDR3 bases: TGTGCCAGCAGCTCAAATATATACCGGGACAGGGACGATGAGCAGTTCTTC.

This clone showed up many times. V and J are TRBV27 and TRBJ1-2, with D unclear. The V gene's germline CDR1 is MNHEY and CDR2 SMNVEV (reference sequence). The V end lost 5 bases, the J end lost 8 bases, and 15 bases lay between the germline ends. The CDR3 is made up of 13 amino acids. This CDR3 reads CASSPDRLRGYTF. The CDR3 coding sequence is TGTGCCAGCAGTCCTGACCGACTGCGCGGCTACACCTTC.

This clone came up many times. The chain employs TRBV6-5 and TRBJ1-2; D is ambiguous. The CDR3 is 12 residues long. Trimming removed 10 bases at V and 9 bases at J, with 18 bases between. Per the germline V gene, CDR1 is MNHEY and CDR2 is SVGAGI. CDR3 residues: CANSLPGRSYTF. The DNA of the CDR3 is TGTGCCAACAGCCTACCCGGGAGAAGCTACACCTTC.

This clone showed up many times. This chain joins TRBV5-1 and TRBJ2-6, with D tentatively TRBD1 (6 bases). V lost 2 bases to trimming and J lost 4 bases, with 16 bases between them. The germline gives CDR1 SGHRS, CDR2 YFSETQ. The CDR3 extends over 17 amino acids. The CDR3 here is CASSLQGGGLGANVLTF. The CDR3 nucleotides are TGCGCCAGCAGCTTACAGGGTGGGGGTCTGGGGGCCAACGTCCTGACTTTC. The full variable domain, in which reference TRBV5-1 and TRBJ2-6 provide the parts outside the CDR3, is KAGVTQTPRYLIKTRGQQVTLSCSPISGHRSVSWYQQTPGQGLQFLFEYFSETQRNKGNFPGRFSGRQFSNSRSEMNVSTLELGDSALYLCASSLQGGGLGANVLTFGAGSRLTVL.

The table lists this clone with many counts. Germline is not matched at one junction end, which may reflect a read error. V gene TRBV7-7 combines with J gene TRBJ2-5, with D possibly TRBD2 on 6 matching bases. The CDR3 has 13 amino acids. From germline, CDR1 is SSHAT and CDR2 FNYEAQ (reference sequence). This chain's CDR3 is CASRRLDEETQYF. DNA for the CDR3: TGTGCTAGCAGAAGACTAGATGAAGAGACCCAGTACTTC.

This clone was seen many times. V is TRBV5-8 and J is TRBJ1-1, with TRBD1 matching over 7 bases. CDR3 length: 14 residues. The germline CDR1 and CDR2 sequences are SGHTS and YDEGEE. V shed 0 bases and J 3 bases; nucleotides not matched to a gene: 2. CDR3 nucleotide sequence: TGTGCCAGCAGCTTGGACAGGGGTCACACTGAAGCTTTCTTT. Its protein product is CASSLDRGHTEAFF.

The table lists this clone with many counts. The chain employs TRBV10-3 and TRBJ2-6; TRBD1 agrees at 9 bases. The V and J ends lost 1 base and 0 bases, in that order; junction bases with no gene match: 7. The germline V gene has CDR1 ENHRY and CDR2 SYGVKD. The CDR3 length is 19 residues. The CDR3 sequence: CAISELGGQGRSGANVLTF. CDR3 DNA sequence: TGTGCCATCAGTGAGTTGGGGGGACAGGGCCGCTCTGGGGCCAACGTCCTGACTTTC.

This clone was counted many times. The rearrangement joins TRBV11-1 to TRBJ2-2, with 9 bases identical to TRBD2. CDR1 is SGHAT, CDR2 FQDESV, per germline (reference sequence). This CDR3 has 16 amino acids. The V segment lost 0 bases and the J segment 5 bases; nucleotides outside the gene matches: 4. Written as DNA, the CDR3 is TGTGCCAGCAGCTTAGCCCTAGCGGGAAGAACCGGGGAGCTGTTTTTT. Translation gives CASSLALAGRTGELFF. The variable domain in full, completed from reference TRBV11-1 and TRBJ2-2, reads EAEVAQSPRYKITEKSQAVAFWCDPISGHATLYWYRQILGQGPELLVQFQDESVVDDSQLPKDRFSAERLKGVDSTLKIQPAELGDSAMYLCASSLALAGRTGELFFGEGSRLTVL.

This clone was seen repeatedly, ten times or more. The V and J genes are TRBV19 and TRBJ1-2; D is perhaps TRBD1 (5 bases). Between the trimmed V and J ends, which lost 7 bases and 7 bases, there was a span of 13 bases. The CDR3 extends over 12 amino acids. Germline V gene lookup returns CDR1 LNHDA and CDR2 SQIVND (reference sequence). In nucleotides, the CDR3 is TGTGCCAGTACCCCCAGCGGGGGTGGCTACACCTTC. Translated, it gives CASTPSGGGYTF.

In its sample, this clone was seen many times. The chain carries TRBV6-5 and TRBJ2-3; 11 bases agree with TRBD2. Germline V CDR1 and CDR2: MNHEY, SVGAGI. V shed 6 bases and J 1 base; nucleotides not matched to a gene: 3. The CDR3 runs to 15 residues. CDR3 bases: TGTGCCAGCAGGCGACTAGCGGGACGCACAGATACGCAGTATTTT. This gives the protein CASRRLAGRTDTQYF.

In its sample, this clone was seen a few times. This chain connects TRBV18 to TRBJ1-5; D might be TRBD1 (6 bases). Germline CDR1 is KGHSH and CDR2 is LQKENI. The CDR3 has 14 residues. V lost 3 bases to trimming and J lost 7 bases, with 13 bases between them. CDR3 region: CASSPTGSGQPQHF. The CDR3 nucleotides read TGTGCCAGCTCACCGACAGGTTCAGGGCAGCCCCAGCATTTT. Full variable domain (missing parts from reference TRBV18 and TRBJ1-5): NAGVMQNPRHLVRRRGQEARLRCSPMKGHSHVYWYRQLPEEGLKFMVYLQKENIIDESGMPKERFSAEFPKEGPSILRIQQVVRGDSAAYFCASSPTGSGQPQHFGDGTRLSIL.